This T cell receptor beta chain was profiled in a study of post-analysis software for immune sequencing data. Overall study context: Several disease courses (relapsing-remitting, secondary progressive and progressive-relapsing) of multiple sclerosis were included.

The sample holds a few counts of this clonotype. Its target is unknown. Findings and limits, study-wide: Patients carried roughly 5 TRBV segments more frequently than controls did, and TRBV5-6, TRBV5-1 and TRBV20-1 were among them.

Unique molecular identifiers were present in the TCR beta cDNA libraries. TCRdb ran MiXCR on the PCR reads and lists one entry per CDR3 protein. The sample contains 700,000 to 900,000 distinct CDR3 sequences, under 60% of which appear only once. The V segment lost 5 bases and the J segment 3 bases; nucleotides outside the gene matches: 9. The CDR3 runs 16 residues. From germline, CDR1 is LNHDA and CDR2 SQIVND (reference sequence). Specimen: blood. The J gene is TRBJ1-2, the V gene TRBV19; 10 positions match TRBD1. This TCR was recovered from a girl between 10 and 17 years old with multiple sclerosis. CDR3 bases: TGTGCCAGTAGTCTAAGACAGGGGGCGGCCGACTATGGCTACACCTTC. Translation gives CASSLRQGAADYGYTF.